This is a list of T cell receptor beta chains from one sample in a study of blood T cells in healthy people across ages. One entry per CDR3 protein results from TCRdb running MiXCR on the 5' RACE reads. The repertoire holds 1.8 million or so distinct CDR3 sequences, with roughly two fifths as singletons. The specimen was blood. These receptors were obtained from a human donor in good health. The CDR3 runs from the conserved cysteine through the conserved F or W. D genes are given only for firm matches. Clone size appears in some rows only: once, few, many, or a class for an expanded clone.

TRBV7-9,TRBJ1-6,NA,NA,TGTGCCAGCAGCTCCGGCGGTAATTCACCCCTCCACTTT,CASSSGGNSPLHF
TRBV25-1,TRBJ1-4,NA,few,TGTGCCAGCAGTGAAGGGGGGGTACGAGGTGAAAAACTGTTTTTT,CASSEGGVRGEKLFF
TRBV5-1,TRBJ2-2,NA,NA,TGCGCCAGCACGATGGAGGGGGCACCCGGGGAGCTGTTTTTT,CASTMEGAPGELFF
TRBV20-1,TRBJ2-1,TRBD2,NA,TGCAGTGCTACGGCCCGACTAGCGGGATTATACAATGAGCAGTTCTTC,CSATARLAGLYNEQFF
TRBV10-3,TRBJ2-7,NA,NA,TGTGCCATCAGTCCCAGGGACGAGCAGTACTTC,CAISPRDEQYF
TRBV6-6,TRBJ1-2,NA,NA,TGTGCCAGCAGTTACTCGCGCACGGACAGCCCCTATGGCTACACCTTC,CASSYSRTDSPYGYTF
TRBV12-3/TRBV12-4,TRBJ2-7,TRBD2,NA,TGTGCCAGCAGTTTACGTGTTAGCGGGGGGCCGAGCTCCTACGAGCAGTACTTC,CASSLRVSGGPSSYEQYF
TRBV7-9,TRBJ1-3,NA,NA,TGTGCCAGCATCGCGTCTGGAGTTGAAAACACCATATATTTT,CASIASGVENTIYF
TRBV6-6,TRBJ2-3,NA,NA,TGTGCCGGCAGCCCCACCGGGACTTCCTTAGATACGCAGTATTTT,CAGSPTGTSLDTQYF
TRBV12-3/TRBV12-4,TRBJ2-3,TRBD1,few,TGCGCCAGCAGTACCGACAGGGAAGGAACAGATACGCAGTATTTT,CASSTDREGTDTQYF
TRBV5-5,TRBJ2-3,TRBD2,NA,TGTGCCAGCAGCTTCGGGACTAGCGGGATTACAGATACGCAGTATTTT,CASSFGTSGITDTQYF
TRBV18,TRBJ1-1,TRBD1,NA,TGTGCCAGCGGACAGGGCATCGACACTGAAGCTTTCTTT,CASGQGIDTEAFF
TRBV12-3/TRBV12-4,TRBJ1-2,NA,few,TGTGCCAGCAGCCTGTCGGCAGGTTTTTCCTCCGGCTACACCTTC,CASSLSAGFSSGYTF
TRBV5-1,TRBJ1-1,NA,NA,TGCGCCAGCAGCTTGTTGCGAGGGTTGAACACTGAAGCTTTCTTT,CASSLLRGLNTEAFF
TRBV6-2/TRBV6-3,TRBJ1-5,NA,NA,TGTGCCAGCAGTTGCTGGGGAACTGAAAGGCCCCAGCCCCAGCATTTT,CASSCWGTERPQPQHF
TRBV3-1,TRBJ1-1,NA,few,TGTGCCAGCAGCCAAGCCAGGAACACTGAAGCTTTCTTT,CASSQARNTEAFF
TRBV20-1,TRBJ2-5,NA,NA,TGCAGTGCTAGTGTCTTTAGGGAGACCCAGTACTTC,CSASVFRETQYF
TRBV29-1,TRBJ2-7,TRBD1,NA,TGCAGCGTTGCAACTTGGACAGGGGGGTACGAGCAGTACTTC,CSVATWTGGYEQYF
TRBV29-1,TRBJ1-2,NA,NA,TGCAGCGTTGCCCCCCCCGCGGGTCGCGGCTACACCTTC,CSVAPPAGRGYTF
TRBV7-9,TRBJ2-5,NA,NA,TGTGCCAGCAGCGCCTTCCTTGACGGACAAGAGGCCCAGTACTTC,CASSAFLDGQEAQYF
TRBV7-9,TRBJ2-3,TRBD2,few,TGTGCCAGCAGCCGAACTAGCGGGGGGATTTTACGGAGCACAGATACGCAGTATTTT,CASSRTSGGILRSTDTQYF
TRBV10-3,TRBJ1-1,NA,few,TGTGCCATCGGGAAGCAGGGAAACTCGGGGACTGAAGCTTTCTTT,CAIGKQGNSGTEAFF
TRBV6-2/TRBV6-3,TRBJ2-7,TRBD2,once,TGTGCCAGCACTCCCCTAGCGGGTGCCTACGAGCAGTACTTC,CASTPLAGAYEQYF
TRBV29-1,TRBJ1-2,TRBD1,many,TGCAGTACTGCAGGGGGCTATGGCTACACCTTC,CSTAGGYGYTF
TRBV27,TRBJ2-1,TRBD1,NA,TGTGCCAGCAGATTGGGACAGGGCGGCTACAATGAGCAGTTCTTC,CASRLGQGGYNEQFF
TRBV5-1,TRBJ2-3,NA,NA,TGCGCCAGCAGCTTGGCAGGCCGATACTCAGATACGCAGTATTTT,CASSLAGRYSDTQYF
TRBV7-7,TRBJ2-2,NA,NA,TGTGCCAGCAGCCCCAAGGGGGGGCCATTCACCGGGGAGCTGTTTTTT,CASSPKGGPFTGELFF
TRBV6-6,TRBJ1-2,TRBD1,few,TGTGCCAGCAGCCAAGCACCGACAGGGGAGGAATACGGCTACACCTTC,CASSQAPTGEEYGYTF